The 24 T cell receptor beta chains listed next were all sequenced from one sample in a study of regulatory T cells in long-lasting Graves disease. The sample's time point: persistent/refractory GD, antithyroid drugs over 5 years with positive TRAb. The TCR library was made from RNA that had been extracted from PBMCs in TRIzol. Assembly of TCR beta libraries relied on iRepertoire HTBI primers together with Arm-PCR of CDR3 regions. TCRdb reprocessed the multiplex PCR reads with MiXCR, giving one entry per CDR3 protein. The profile shows 500,000 to 800,000 distinct CDR3 sequences, around 30% of them singletons. Sample: peripheral blood mononuclear cells (PBMCs), taken when the disease was refractory, from a patient treated with antithyroid drugs. All receptors come from a female donor with Graves disease.

The table lists this clonotype with a few counts. The CDR3 DNA reads TGTGCCAGCAGCTCCCAGGTACGCGGGAGAGGCTACAATGAGCAGTTCTTC. It codes for CASSSQVRGRGYNEQFF. V is TRBV5-6 and J is TRBJ2-1; 7 bases line up with TRBD2. This CDR3 contains 17 residues. Germline values: CDR1 SGHDT, CDR2 YYEEEE. The junction had 12 bases not matched to a gene; V was cut back by 3 bases and J by 3 bases.

This clonotype has ten or more counts. The V call is TRBV11-2, the J call TRBJ2-7; 8 bases agree with TRBD1. This CDR3 is 15 amino acids long. V lost 0 bases to trimming and J lost 5 bases; unmatched junction nucleotides: 6. Germline loops: CDR1 SGHAT, CDR2 FQNNGV. DNA for the CDR3: TGTGCCAGCAGCTTAGAGCCGGACAGGGCCCACGAGCAGTACTTC. This encodes CASSLEPDRAHEQYF.

The rearrangement uses TRBV20-1 and TRBJ1-1; possible D gene TRBD1, 5 bases. The CDR3 runs 13 residues. The germline V gene encodes CDR1 DFQATT and CDR2 SNEGSKA (reference sequence). V shed 3 bases and J shed 6 bases, with 14 bases lying between them. The CDR3 is CSASTGLPPEAFF. The DNA of the CDR3 is TGCAGTGCTAGTACGGGACTCCCCCCTGAAGCTTTCTTT.

The rearrangement links TRBV7-9 to TRBJ1-5; D is perhaps TRBD1 (5 bases). CDR3 length: 14 residues. V was cut by 4 bases and J by 7 bases, with 14 bases left in between. CDR1 and CDR2 from the germline V gene are SEHNR and FQNEAQ (reference sequence). CDR3 DNA: TGTGCCAGCAGCTCGACAGCCTCCGGGCAGCCCCAGCATTTT. Protein: CASSSTASGQPQHF. Supplemented by reference TRBV7-9 and TRBJ1-5, the full variable domain reads DTGVSQNPRHKITKRGQNVTFRCDPISEHNRLYWYRQTLGQGPEFLTYFQNEAQLEKSRLLSDRFSAERPKGSFSTLEIQRTEQGDSAMYLCASSSTASGQPQHFGDGTRLSIL.

This clonotype showed up many times. The gene calls are TRBV12-3 or TRBV12-4 and TRBJ2-5; possibly TRBD1 for D (5 bases). This CDR3 spans 14 amino acids. The V gene lost 2 bases and the J gene lost 0 bases, with 7 bases spanning the gap. DNA for the CDR3: TGTGCCAGCAGTTTACCAGGGAACCAAGAGACCCAGTACTTC. Its protein is CASSLPGNQETQYF.

This clonotype was picked up many times. V gene TRBV2 combines with J gene TRBJ1-6; no firm D call. With 5 bases removed from V and 9 bases from J, the gap between germline ends came to 17 bases. The CDR3 loop spans 15 amino acids. The germline V gene has CDR1 SNHLY and CDR2 FYNNEI. DNA of the CDR3: TGTGCCAGCAGTCCCGGGAGTTCACTCCCTTCACCCCTCCACTTT. This sequence encodes CASSPGSSLPSPLHF.

The genes are TRBV6-1 and TRBJ2-1, with 9 positions matching TRBD1. The CDR3 totals 13 residues. Germline CDR1 MNHNS, CDR2 SASEGT. V trimming: 6 bases; J trimming: 7 bases; junction bases outside the gene matches: 4. The CDR3 here is CASSGTGWNEQFF. CDR3 sequence (DNA): TGTGCCAGCAGCGGGACAGGGTGGAATGAGCAGTTCTTC.

The chain has TRBV29-1 and TRBJ1-3; perhaps TRBD1 as D (6 bases). Trimming pared 3 bases from V and 0 bases from J, leaving 15 bases between. Per the germline V gene, CDR1 is SQVTM and CDR2 is ANQGSEA. The CDR3 is made up of 16 amino acids. The CDR3 loop is CSVEDTGPGSGNTIYF. The CDR3 DNA reads as TGCAGCGTTGAGGATACAGGGCCGGGCTCTGGAAACACCATATATTTT.

This rearrangement joins TRBV7-2 to TRBJ2-7, with D tentatively TRBD1 (6 bases). Germline-derived CDR1 and CDR2 are SGHTA and FQGNSA. The CDR3 consists of 16 residues. Trimming removed 2 bases at V and 0 bases at J, with 14 bases between. The CDR3 region is CASSLHRAGVSYEQYF. The CDR3 DNA reads as TGTGCCAGCAGCTTACACAGGGCAGGGGTCTCCTACGAGCAGTACTTC.

V and J are TRBV19 and TRBJ2-5; a weak D match, TRBD1 (6 bases). The CDR3 is 14 residues long. The germline CDR1 and CDR2 sequences are LNHDA and SQIVND (reference sequence). V shed 6 bases and J shed 4 bases, with 15 bases lying between them. The CDR3, as DNA: TGTGCCAGTAGGGCCCAGGGGACAAGAGAGACCCAGTACTTC. It codes for CASRAQGTRETQYF.

The V gene is TRBV20-1, the J gene TRBJ2-7; TRBD2 aligns across 10 bases. CDR1 is DFQATT and CDR2 is SNEGSKA in the germline V gene (reference sequence). After removal of 3 bases from V and 7 bases from J, the junction contained 9 bases not matched to a gene. The CDR3 has 14 amino acids. CDR3 residues: CSARETSGWGEQYF. The CDR3 DNA reads TGCAGTGCTAGGGAGACTAGCGGGTGGGGTGAGCAGTACTTC.

The CDR3 region is CSASPAGTKTQYF. The CDR3 DNA sequence: TGCAGTGCTAGTCCAGCCGGGACGAAGACCCAGTACTTC. This chain links TRBV20-1 with TRBJ2-5, with D possibly being TRBD1 or TRBD2 (5 bases each). Germline V lookup: CDR1 DFQATT, CDR2 SNEGSKA (reference sequence). V was pared by 3 bases and J by 6 bases, with 14 bases between. This CDR3 has 13 amino acids.

This clonotype was seen more than once but under ten times. This chain joins TRBV6-1 and TRBJ2-7; TRBD1 aligns across 8 bases. This CDR3 has 15 amino acids. V trimming: 4 bases; J trimming: 0 bases; junction bases outside the gene matches: 5. From germline, CDR1 is MNHNS and CDR2 SASEGT. The CDR3 protein is CASSVLQGDSYEQYF. CDR3 nucleotide sequence: TGTGCCAGCAGTGTGTTACAGGGGGACTCCTACGAGCAGTACTTC.

The V call is TRBV7-2, the J call TRBJ1-1; unclear D gene. Germline V CDR1 and CDR2: SGHTA, FQGNSA. CDR3 length equals 15 residues. V was shortened by 4 bases and J by 3 bases, with 15 bases between the two germline ends. The CDR3 nucleotides read TGTGCCAGCAGCTCCCGGCCCGGGCCAGACACTGAAGCTTTCTTT. Protein sequence: CASSSRPGPDTEAFF.

This clonotype came up a few times. The rearrangement joins TRBV5-1 to TRBJ1-1; 10 nucleotides agree with TRBD1. From germline, CDR1 is SGHRS and CDR2 YFSETQ. The CDR3 is 16 amino acids. The trim removed 1 base at V and 1 base at J, leaving 4 bases unmatched. The CDR3 nucleotides read TGCGCCAGCAGCTTGTCCGGGGACAGGGGGAACACTGAAGCTTTCTTT. Translating it yields CASSLSGDRGNTEAFF.

This clonotype has just a few counts. The CDR3 DNA reads TGTGCCAGCAGTAAGACAGGTCACCAGCATTTT. Protein: CASSKTGHQHF. The V and J genes are TRBV12-3 or TRBV12-4 and TRBJ1-5, with D perhaps TRBD1 (6 bases). V dropped 5 bases and J dropped 12 bases, with 11 bases sitting between them. This CDR3 region has 11 residues.

This clonotype was detected only a few times. V gene TRBV29-1 combines with J gene TRBJ1-1, with 7 positions matching TRBD1. V was clipped by 3 bases and J by 6 bases; unmatched bases: 13. This CDR3 comprises 15 residues. Germline V gene sequence: CDR1 SQVTM, CDR2 ANQGSEA. The DNA for the CDR3 is TGCAGCGTTGAGACCTATGACAGGGATGGCCCTGAAGCTTTCTTT. As protein: CSVETYDRDGPEAFF.

The sample holds many counts of this clonotype. Here the CDR3 reads CAISGQGVTYTEAFF. CDR3 nucleotides: TGTGCCATCAGCGGTCAGGGCGTTACGTACACTGAAGCTTTCTTT. The J gene is TRBJ1-1, the V gene TRBV10-3, with D perhaps TRBD1 (5 bases). Trimming removed 6 bases from V and 3 bases from J, with 17 bases in between. Germline lookup yields CDR1 ENHRY and CDR2 SYGVKD. CDR3 length: 15 residues.

This clonotype was detected only a few times. The rearrangement links TRBV28 to TRBJ1-5, with 10 positions matching TRBD1. This CDR3 is 15 amino acids long. CDR1 is MDHEN, CDR2 SYDVKM, per germline. V was pared by 8 bases and J by 4 bases, with 8 bases of the junction left unmatched. The CDR3 bases are TGTGCCAGCCATTTAGACAGGGGGCGGAATCAGCCCCAGCATTTT. Encoded protein: CASHLDRGRNQPQHF.

The rearrangement links TRBV5-5 to TRBJ2-2, with 8 bases that match TRBD1. CDR3 size: 17 residues. V shed 0 bases and J 3 bases; nucleotides not matched to a gene: 7. Looked up from germline, CDR1 is SGHKS and CDR2 is YYEKEE (reference sequence). The CDR3: CASSLEPGGLYTGELFF. The CDR3 nucleotides are TGTGCCAGCAGCTTGGAGCCAGGGGGCTTGTACACCGGGGAGCTGTTTTTT.

This clonotype was observed at least ten times. The chain recombines TRBV2 with TRBJ2-4, with D perhaps TRBD2 (6 bases). Germline V gives CDR1 SNHLY, CDR2 FYNNEI. Trimming took 6 bases from V and 6 from J, leaving 9 bases between them. The CDR3 covers 12 residues. This CDR3 is CASRRGGNIQYF. The CDR3 DNA reads TGTGCCAGCAGACGGGGAGGAAACATTCAGTACTTC.

This clonotype was detected only a few times. The chain combines TRBV2 with TRBJ2-1, with 12 bases aligning to TRBD2. CDR1 is SNHLY and CDR2 is FYNNEI in the germline V gene. This CDR3 region has 18 residues. V lost 0 bases to trimming and J lost 7 bases; unmatched junction nucleotides: 10. The CDR3 protein is CASSEALTSGSLLNEQFF. CDR3 nucleotide sequence: TGTGCCAGCAGTGAAGCGCTGACTAGCGGGAGCCTTTTGAATGAGCAGTTCTTC.

This clonotype was seen a handful of times. The chain uses TRBV4-1 and TRBJ1-4, with a weak D call TRBD1 (5 bases). V lost 1 base to trimming and J lost 5 bases, with 14 bases between them. There are 16 residues in the CDR3. CDR1 and CDR2 from the germline V gene are MGHRA and YSYEKL. CDR3 bases: TGCGCCAGCAGCCAAGGGGGGGGGACGGCCAATGAAAAACTGTTTTTT. It codes for CASSQGGGTANEKLFF.

This clonotype was found a few times. The chain uses TRBV6-1 and TRBJ1-2; D is unresolved. Trimming removed 3 bases at V and 1 base at J, with 9 bases between. Germline V gene data show CDR1 as MNHNS and CDR2 as SASEGT. The CDR3 runs to 14 residues. CDR3 protein: CASSDAGNNYGYTF. CDR3 nucleotide sequence: TGTGCCAGCAGTGACGCCGGGAATAACTATGGCTACACCTTC.